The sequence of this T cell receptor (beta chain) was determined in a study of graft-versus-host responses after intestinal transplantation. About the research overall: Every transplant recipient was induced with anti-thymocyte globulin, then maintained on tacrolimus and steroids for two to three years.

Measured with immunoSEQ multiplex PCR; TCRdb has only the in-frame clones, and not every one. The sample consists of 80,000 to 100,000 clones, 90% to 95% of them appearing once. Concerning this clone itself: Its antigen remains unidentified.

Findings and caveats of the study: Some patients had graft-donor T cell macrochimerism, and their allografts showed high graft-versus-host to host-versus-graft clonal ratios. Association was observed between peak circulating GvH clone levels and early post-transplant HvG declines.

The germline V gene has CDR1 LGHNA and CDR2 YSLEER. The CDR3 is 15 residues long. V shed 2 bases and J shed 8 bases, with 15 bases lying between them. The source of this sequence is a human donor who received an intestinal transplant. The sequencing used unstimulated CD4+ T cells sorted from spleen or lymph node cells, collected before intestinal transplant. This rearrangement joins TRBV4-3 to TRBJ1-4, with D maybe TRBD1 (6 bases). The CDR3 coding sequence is TGCGCCAGCAGCCAAAGAGGGGGAGGGGAGGAAAAACTGTTTTTT. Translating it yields CASSQRGGGEEKLFF.